The rows below give T cell receptor beta chains drawn from one sample of a study of T-cell memory formation after mild COVID-19. TCRdb reprocessed the 5' RACE reads via MiXCR and lists one record per CDR3 protein. Of 300,000 to 400,000 distinct CDR3 sequences listed, around 28% are singletons. Sequencing used PBMCs or a T cell subset sorted from them (not recorded which). These receptors were taken from an adult woman who had mild COVID-19 (a few samples of this study predate the infection). Cell type and time point are not known. Both conserved end residues are part of each CDR3. A D gene is named only where the DNA matches it firmly. The size of a clone is reported for some rows only, either as once, few or many, or as a class for expanded clones.

>TRBV7-8|16|many|TRBJ2-7|TRBD1
TGTGCCAGCAGCAACCCCGGACAGGGGGCCACCTACGAGCAGTACTTC
CASSNPGQGATYEQYF
>TRBV29-1|14|once|TRBJ2-2|NA
TGCAGCGTTGAGCAGGGGAGGGGCACCGGGGAGCTGTTTTTT
CSVEQGRGTGELFF
>TRBV4-1|14|few|TRBJ2-5|NA
TGCGCCAGCAGCCAAGATGGGGGGCGGAAGACCCAGTACTTC
CASSQDGGRKTQYF
>TRBV15|14|few|TRBJ1-4|NA
TGTGCCACCAGCAGAGGGGGGTCTAATGAAAAACTGTTTTTT
CATSRGGSNEKLFF
>TRBV3-1|14|few|TRBJ2-7|NA
TGTGCCAGCAGCTCCGGGACCGATTATTACGAGCAGTACTTC
CASSSGTDYYEQYF
>TRBV4-2|15|NA|TRBJ2-3|TRBD2
TGTGCCAGCAGCCCAGCGGGAGTGAAGGCAGATACGCAGTATTTT
CASSPAGVKADTQYF
>TRBV15|15|NA|TRBJ1-5|NA
TGTGCCACCAGCAGCAGCACAGGGCCCTTTCAGCCCCAGCATTTT
CATSSSTGPFQPQHF
>TRBV19|15|NA|TRBJ1-5|NA
TGTGCCAGTAGTCCCCAGACGGTTAGCAATCAGCCCCAGCATTTT
CASSPQTVSNQPQHF
>TRBV19|13|few|TRBJ1-5|NA
TGTGCCAGTAGTTTTAGGGGGGAACAGCCCCAGCATTTT
CASSFRGEQPQHF
>TRBV7-2|15|NA|TRBJ2-1|TRBD2
TGTGCCAGCAGCTCCGCAAGCGGGACCTACAATGAGCAGTTCTTC
CASSSASGTYNEQFF
>TRBV12-3/TRBV12-4|15|once|TRBJ2-1|NA
TGTGCCAGCAGTTTAGCGTACTTTCCACCCAATGAGCAGTTCTTC
CASSLAYFPPNEQFF
>TRBV11-2|17|NA|TRBJ2-1|TRBD1
TGTGCCAGCAGCTTTACGAAAGGGGGCCGCCGCAGCCCGGGGCAGTTCTTC
CASSFTKGGRRSPGQFF
>TRBV12-3/TRBV12-4|11|NA|TRBJ1-1|NA
TGTGCCACCTCCTGGGGGCCTGAAGCTTTCTTT
CATSWGPEAFF
>TRBV30|15|NA|TRBJ2-7|NA
TGTGCCTGGAGTTCCGGACACCGAAGCTCCTACGAGCAGTACTTC
CAWSSGHRSSYEQYF
>TRBV7-8|19|NA|TRBJ2-1|TRBD2
TGTGCCAGCAGCAAAGAGGGCCAGACTAGCGGGGGGGCAGATAATGAGCAGTTCTTC
CASSKEGQTSGGADNEQFF